The sequence of this T cell receptor (beta chain) was determined in a study of cytomegalovirus exposure and HLA in healthy donors (dated by TCRdb to the late 2010s). Concerning the study at large: A later analysis indicated that the 95 to 150 validation repertoires were generated on the platform also employed for the 700 or so repertoires of the first cohort. The study aimed to test whether cataloging public T cell receptors could reveal signatures of past pathogen exposure. Besides the first cohort of about 730 subjects, a separate validation cohort made up of 120 or so different subjects was used. The study combined high-throughput TCR immunosequencing, statistical association of individual TCRs with disease status, and machine learning to predict cytomegalovirus infection status. The research as a whole found: Most TCR sequences were seen in very few donors, while some public TCRs were found in many individuals. A later analysis found that TCRs clustered in the first cohort also tended to co-occur in the 120 validation repertoires, with approximately 95% of cluster scores above 0. A few of the identified cytomegalovirus-associated TCR beta chains were confirmed in vitro to be specific for cytomegalovirus antigens. The study gave a list of more than 150 TCR beta chains associated with cytomegalovirus. It was suggested by the authors that the approach could potentially be generalized to other disease states and immunological phenotypes. The classifier was reported to diagnose cytomegalovirus status with high specificity and sensitivity in both the original and validation cohorts. A later analysis lacked HLA typing for the validation cohort, so it scored co-occurrence in that cohort across all 130 or so repertoires.

CDR1 and CDR2 (LNHDA, SQIVND) derive from the germline V gene (reference sequence). From its cysteine to its phenylalanine, the CDR3 spans 15 amino acids. Only the CDR3 DNA is retained, 45 bases long and in frame from the first base. Deletion took 1 base off V and 0 bases off J, with a span of 9 bases between the germline ends. The library was prepared using the immunoSEQ multiplex PCR assay. The paper's data handling went like this. To diagnose cytomegalovirus status from the catalog of TCR beta chain sequences, a statistical classification framework was built. TCRdb stores this immuneACCESS table with in-frame sequences only. Part of the clones is absent; in the studies checked, under half of the shortfall reflects unresolved V genes, and no reason is known for the rest. That table is the source of V, J and clone size, and D and trimming were worked out from the DNA. The sample profile shows approximately 58,000 clones; 85% to 95% of them were found once. Of the sample, 5.8% is held by the ten largest clones.

This clone occurred once. Its antigen remains unidentified. It has no much larger one-base neighbor in the sample; base qualities were not kept. The donors were included in the validation cohort of 120 subjects, a group kept apart from the roughly 610-subject first cohort. The V and J segments used are TRBV19 and TRBJ1-1, and perhaps TRBD1 as D gene, on 5 matching bases. The sequence came from a woman between 18 and 29 years old in good health and CMV-seropositive. The source material was PBMCs. For the CDR3, the sequence is CASSIAGRLNTEAFF. The nucleotide sequence reads as follows: TGTGCCAGTAGTATAGCAGGGCGATTGAACACTGAAGCTTTCTTT.